This T cell receptor beta chain was identified during a study of control samples from healthy donors and cancer patients. Clones were sequenced by immunoSEQ multiplex PCR, and TCRdb holds only the in-frame ones, with some missing. Of about 120,000 clones detected, just under 90% appear once; the ten largest clones hold about 12%. This CDR3 comprises 15 residues. Trimming removed 0 bases from V and 4 bases from J, with 11 bases in between. Germline V CDR1 and CDR2: MRHNA, SNTAGT. This clone was seen only a few times. The chain couples TRBV6-4 to TRBJ2-3, with D possibly being TRBD1 (5 bases). Specimen: blood. This sequence originates from a young man in good health. The CDR3 nucleotides are TGTGCCAGCAGTGACTCGGAGCAGGGTGCAGATACGCAGTATTTT. It translates to CASSDSEQGADTQYF.